The 32 T cell receptor beta chains below come from one sample, sequenced in a study of somatic mutations in cytotoxic T cells in rheumatoid arthritis. Produced via immunoSEQ multiplex PCR; TCRdb's table is partial and in-frame only. Seen here are over 8,000 clones, 65% to 85% observed once, and the top ten hold approximately 19%. Sequenced input: CD8+ T cells sorted from blood. Receptors originate from a woman between 50 and 59 years old in good health.

V gene TRBV5-3 combines with J gene TRBJ2-3; D ambiguous. TRBV5-3 qualifies as an ORF whose function is uncertain. The CDR3 has 15 residues. V was pared by 4 bases and J by 1 base, with 13 bases between. The CDR3 is CARSPSQFRTDTQYF. The DNA for the CDR3 is TGTGCCAGAAGCCCATCACAATTTCGCACAGATACGCAGTATTTT.

This chain connects TRBV4-2 to TRBJ2-2; unclear D gene. Trimming pared 4 bases from V and 5 bases from J, leaving 14 bases between. Germline V lookup: CDR1 LGHNA, CDR2 YNFKEQ. The CDR3 sequence is 15 residues long. CDR3 coding DNA: TGTGCCAGCAGCCCATTAGCCGCCGGAACCGGGGAGCTGTTTTTT. It codes for CASSPLAAGTGELFF.

This clone was seen just once. V is TRBV5-4 and J is TRBJ1-2; TRBD1 is a possible D gene (6 bases). The CDR3 extends over 13 amino acids. V shed 4 bases and J shed 2 bases, with 9 bases lying between them. Germline CDR1 SGHNT, CDR2 YYREEE (reference sequence). The CDR3 DNA sequence: TGTGCCAGCAGCGTGGACAGCAACTATGGCTACACCTTC. Protein: CASSVDSNYGYTF.

This chain joins TRBV2 and TRBJ2-1, with 12 bases aligning to TRBD2. CDR1 is SNHLY and CDR2 is FYNNEI in the germline V gene. The CDR3 sequence is 16 residues long. The V segment lost 5 bases and the J segment 5 bases; nucleotides outside the gene matches: 7. The CDR3 nucleotides read TGTGCCAGCAGTCCCGGACTAGCGGGACCCCACAATGAGCAGTTCTTC. Its translation: CASSPGLAGPHNEQFF.

The chain links TRBV7-8 to TRBJ1-6, with TRBD1 matching 8 bases. Per germline, CDR1 SGHVS and CDR2 FQNEAQ. This CDR3 has 17 amino acids. With V trimmed by 1 base and J by 6 bases, 8 bases remained unmatched. CDR3 loop: CASSLEGRGPGNSPLHF. In DNA, the CDR3 is TGTGCCAGCAGCTTAGAGGGCAGGGGGCCGGGTAATTCACCCCTCCACTTT.

The J gene is TRBJ2-1, the V gene TRBV29-1; TRBD1 matches at 7 bases. V dropped 0 bases and J dropped 3; count of bases not matched to a gene: 5. This CDR3 is built from 15 residues. CDR1 and CDR2 (germline): SQVTM, ANQGSEA. The CDR3 coding sequence is TGCAGCGTTGAAGAAGGGGGACAGAACTACAATGAGCAGTTCTTC. Translation: CSVEEGGQNYNEQFF.

The V call is TRBV7-2, the J call TRBJ2-7; no definite D call. V dropped 1 base and J dropped 2 bases, with 6 bases sitting between them. The CDR3 is 13 residues long. The germline gives CDR1 SGHTA, CDR2 FQGNSA. CDR3 sequence reads: CASSLGEAYEQYF. CDR3 nucleotide sequence: TGTGCCAGCAGCTTAGGCGAGGCCTACGAGCAGTACTTC.

CDR3 region: CASSLNRVNQPQHF. The CDR3 bases are TGTGCCAGCAGTTTAAACAGGGTCAATCAGCCCCAGCATTTT. V gene TRBV28 combines with J gene TRBJ1-5; possible D gene TRBD1, 6 bases. Germline V gene data show CDR1 as MDHEN and CDR2 as SYDVKM. Trimming stripped 2 bases from V and 3 bases from J, with 8 bases between. This CDR3 region has 14 residues.

The chain combines TRBV4-2 with TRBJ1-1; 8 bases fit TRBD1. The CDR3 is 16 residues long. The V and J ends lost 0 bases and 1 base, in that order; junction bases with no gene match: 4. Germline values: CDR1 LGHNA, CDR2 YNFKEQ. CDR3 sequence reads: CASSQDPGTGNTEAFF. The DNA for the CDR3 is TGTGCCAGCAGCCAAGATCCCGGGACAGGGAACACTGAAGCTTTCTTT.

This clone is a singleton in its sample. The chain uses TRBV4-2 and TRBJ2-2, with 8 bases aligning to TRBD1. Germline loops: CDR1 LGHNA, CDR2 YNFKEQ. V lost 1 base and J lost 3; bases outside the gene matches: 7. CDR3 length: 17 amino acids. Here the CDR3 DNA reads TGTGCCAGCAGCCAAGCCCCGGGACAGGTTTACACCGGGGAGCTGTTTTTT. Protein product: CASSQAPGQVYTGELFF.

The rearrangement uses TRBV29-1 and TRBJ2-7; D might be TRBD2 (5 bases). Trimming left V 1 base short and J 7 bases short, with 11 bases between. The CDR3 has 12 residues. Germline assignment: CDR1 SQVTM and CDR2 ANQGSEA. In nucleotides, the CDR3 is TGCAGCGTTGAAGTGATGTCGGGAGAGCAGTACTTC. Protein sequence: CSVEVMSGEQYF.

This sequence joins TRBV6-5 and TRBJ1-1, with D tentatively TRBD1 (6 bases). The V end lost 5 bases, the J end lost 8 bases, and 18 bases lay between the germline ends. The CDR3 runs to 14 residues. Germline-derived CDR1 and CDR2 are MNHEY and SVGAGI. The CDR3 region has the DNA TGTGCCAGCAGTCCTACCGCGGGGGGCAGGGAAGCTTTCTTT. Protein product: CASSPTAGGREAFF.

The DNA of the CDR3 is TGTGCCAGCAGCTTCCGCCCGGGACAGGGTCCCTACGAGCAGTACTTC. Protein: CASSFRPGQGPYEQYF. V usage is TRBV14 and J usage is TRBJ2-7, with 9 bases identical to TRBD1. CDR3 size: 16 residues. Germline CDR1 reads SGHDN; CDR2 reads FVKESK. The ends lost 5 bases at V and 2 bases at J; junction bases unmatched: 10.

The DNA of the CDR3 is TGCGCCAGCAGCCAACAAATGATAGCGGACATCCAGAGCTCCTACAATGAGCAGTTCTTC. Encoded protein: CASSQQMIADIQSSYNEQFF. V and J are TRBV4-3 and TRBJ2-1; D perhaps matches TRBD2 (6 bases). The germline V gene has CDR1 LGHNA and CDR2 YSLEER. The V and J ends lost 2 bases and 0 bases respectively, with 23 bases between them. The length of the CDR3 is 20 residues.

The chain links TRBV7-9 to TRBJ2-2, with 7 bases lining up with TRBD2. Germline V gene data show CDR1 as SEHNR and CDR2 as FQNEAQ (reference sequence). V dropped 3 bases and J dropped 2; count of bases not matched to a gene: 6. The CDR3 covers 16 residues. The CDR3 region is CASSFSGGSNTGELFF. The CDR3 DNA reads TGTGCCAGCAGCTTTTCGGGAGGCAGTAACACCGGGGAGCTGTTTTTT.

The J gene is TRBJ2-5, the V gene TRBV5-6; 8 nucleotides agree with TRBD2. This CDR3 comprises 16 residues. Per germline, CDR1 SGHDT and CDR2 YYEEEE. The V and J ends lost 0 bases and 0 bases, in that order; junction bases with no gene match: 4. The CDR3 is CASSLDSGVDQETQYF. The CDR3 DNA is TGTGCCAGCAGCTTGGATAGCGGGGTCGACCAAGAGACCCAGTACTTC.

This rearrangement joins TRBV6-5 to TRBJ2-2, with D unresolved. Trimming took off 2 bases at V and 2 bases at J, with 9 bases between the two ends. Per germline, CDR1 MNHEY and CDR2 SVGAGI. The CDR3 is 15 amino acids. CDR3 nucleotides: TGTGCCAGCAGTTACCGCACAGCAAACACCGGGGAGCTGTTTTTT. Translated: CASSYRTANTGELFF.

The chain carries TRBV4-2 and TRBJ1-4, with no clear D. Looked up from germline, CDR1 is LGHNA and CDR2 is YNFKEQ. The CDR3 is made up of 15 amino acids. V gave up 4 bases and J gave up 2 bases, with 11 bases separating them. The CDR3 nucleotides are TGTGCCAGCAGCCCACCCGTGAGGACTAATGAAAAACTGTTTTTT. This gives the protein CASSPPVRTNEKLFF.

The rearrangement links TRBV9 to TRBJ2-7; the match to TRBD1 covers 9 bases. Germline loops: CDR1 SGDLS, CDR2 YYNGEE. The CDR3 is made up of 15 amino acids. Germline trimming cut 3 bases from V and 5 bases from J; bases unmatched to any gene: 9. CDR3 amino acids: CASSAEGTGFNEQYF. In DNA form, the CDR3 reads TGTGCCAGCAGCGCGGAGGGGACAGGGTTTAACGAGCAGTACTTC.

The V gene is TRBV27, the J gene TRBJ2-7, with 7 bases aligning to TRBD1. The CDR3 consists of 14 residues. Trimming took 2 bases from V and 5 from J; bases not matched to a gene: 6. Germline-derived CDR1 and CDR2 are MNHEY and SMNVEV (reference sequence). CDR3 sequence reads: CASSLKTGWDEQYF. The CDR3 DNA is TGTGCCAGCAGTTTAAAGACAGGGTGGGACGAGCAGTACTTC.

The rearrangement joins TRBV10-1 to TRBJ2-2; 8 bases fit TRBD2. Germline CDR1 reads WNHNN; CDR2 reads SYGVQD (reference sequence). V lost 3 bases, J lost 3 bases, and 6 bases stayed unmatched. The CDR3 spans 16 residues. As DNA, the CDR3 is TGCGCCAGCAGTGATTCGGGGGGGGAAGACACCGGGGAGCTGTTTTTT. This gives the protein CASSDSGGEDTGELFF.

The rearrangement links TRBV19 to TRBJ2-2, with 8 bases identical to TRBD2. Trimming cost V 4 bases and J 4 bases; bases outside gene matches: 5. From germline, CDR1 is LNHDA and CDR2 SQIVND (reference sequence). CDR3 length equals 15 residues. CDR3 bases: TGTGCCAGTAGTACTGGGCGGGAGGTCACCGGGGAGCTGTTTTTT. Its translation: CASSTGREVTGELFF.

CDR3 in amino acids: CASSQEMAASYEQYF. Here the CDR3 DNA reads TGTGCCAGCAGCCAAGAGATGGCCGCCTCCTACGAGCAGTACTTC. The chain joins TRBV4-2 to TRBJ2-7; D gene uncertain. Germline CDR1 LGHNA, CDR2 YNFKEQ. CDR3 size: 15 residues. V lost 0 bases to trimming and J lost 0 bases, with 9 bases between them.

Points on this clone: Other DNA sequences within the sample encode an identical CDR3. The genes are TRBV6-4 and TRBJ2-2; 8 positions match TRBD2. CDR1 MRHNA and CDR2 SNTAGT come from the germline V gene. The CDR3 spans 14 residues. J was trimmed by 3 bases and V by 5 bases; bases with no gene match: 2. In DNA form, the CDR3 reads TGTGCCAGCAGTCAACTAGCGGACACCGGGGAGCTGTTTTTT. The encoded protein is CASSQLADTGELFF.

This chain connects TRBV4-3 to TRBJ2-7, with a tentative D call TRBD2 (5 bases). Germline CDR1 and CDR2: LGHNA and YSLEER. The CDR3 is 13 amino acids. Trimming shortened V by 5 bases and J by 7 bases, and 15 bases separated the two germline ends. CDR3 amino acids: CASSSPGSGEQYF. CDR3 in DNA: TGCGCCAGCAGCTCCCCTGGGAGCGGAGAGCAGTACTTC.

This clone was observed a few times. The V gene is TRBV6-5, the J gene TRBJ1-6, with 9 bases that match TRBD1. J gave up 7 bases and V 5 bases, and 3 bases lay outside the gene matches. The CDR3 is 14 amino acids. Germline CDR1 and CDR2: MNHEY and SVGAGI. CDR3 bases: TGTGCCAGCAGTGAAGGGACAGGGAATTCACCCCTCCACTTT. Translated: CASSEGTGNSPLHF.

This chain joins TRBV7-8 and TRBJ1-1; 7 bases fit TRBD1. J lost 0 bases, V lost 5 bases, and 12 bases had no gene match. Germline CDR1 is SGHVS and CDR2 is FQNEAQ. CDR3 length equals 17 residues. The CDR3 DNA sequence: TGTGCCAGCAGCGCTGGGACAGAGGCCCTTATGAACACTGAAGCTTTCTTT. This encodes CASSAGTEALMNTEAFF. The full variable domain, completed using reference TRBV7-8 and TRBJ1-1, is GAGVSQSPRYKVAKRGQDVALRCDPISGHVSLFWYQQALGQGPEFLTYFQNEAQLDKSGLPSDRFFAERPEGSVSTLKIQRTQQEDSAVYLCASSAGTEALMNTEAFFGQGTRLTVV.

This clone occurred a few times. The V call is TRBV4-3, the J call TRBJ2-7; 8 bases are a match to TRBD1. The CDR3 extends over 15 amino acids. Germline loops: CDR1 LGHNA, CDR2 YSLEER. V was clipped by 3 bases and J by 3 bases; unmatched bases: 7. The CDR3 reads CASSQTGQGGYEQYF. The CDR3 nucleotides read TGCGCCAGCAGCCAGACTGGACAGGGAGGCTACGAGCAGTACTTC.

This clone has only a few counts. The rearrangement joins TRBV7-9 to TRBJ2-1; D uncertain. V was clipped by 2 bases and J by 4 bases, with 3 bases between them. This CDR3 spans 12 amino acids. Germline assignment: CDR1 SEHNR and CDR2 FQNEAQ (reference sequence). The CDR3 is CASSLTYNEQFF. CDR3 in DNA: TGTGCCAGCAGCTTAACTTACAATGAGCAGTTCTTC.

The chain recombines TRBV5-4 with TRBJ2-7, with a tentative D call TRBD1 (6 bases). V was pared by 5 bases and J by 2 bases, with 14 bases between. The germline CDR1 and CDR2 sequences are SGHNT and YYREEE (reference sequence). This CDR3 has 14 amino acids. In DNA form, the CDR3 reads TGTGCCAGCAGGTTCCGGGACAAAACCTACGAGCAGTACTTC. Its translation is CASRFRDKTYEQYF.

V is TRBV29-1 and J is TRBJ1-4, with TRBD1 matching over 10 bases. Germline V gives CDR1 SQVTM, CDR2 ANQGSEA. The CDR3 spans 14 residues. V lost 6 bases, J lost 1 base, and 2 bases stayed unmatched. CDR3 in amino acids: CSVGDRGTNEKLFF. In nucleotides, the CDR3 is TGCAGCGTGGGGGACAGGGGAACTAATGAAAAACTGTTTTTT.

V usage is TRBV7-9 and J usage is TRBJ2-7; the D is unclear. V was cut by 7 bases and J by 0 bases, with 19 bases left in between. The CDR3 is 16 amino acids. Germline-derived CDR1 and CDR2 are SEHNR and FQNEAQ (reference sequence). CDR3 coding DNA: TGTGCCAGCACCACCCTGTCTGCAGGTACCTCCTACGAGCAGTACTTC. It encodes CASTTLSAGTSYEQYF.